This entry lists 14 T cell receptor beta chains sequenced from one sample in a study of neoadjuvant nivolumab and ipilimumab in lung cancer. TCRdb's copy holds only in-frame clones and misses some; the assay was immunoSEQ multiplex PCR. The table has tens of thousands of clones, 90% seen once. This specimen consisted of peripheral blood, obtained after neoadjuvant nivolumab, alone or with ipilimumab, at or shortly before surgery. All receptors derive from an adult with non-small cell lung cancer.

The chain links TRBV6-5 to TRBJ2-7, with D perhaps TRBD1 or TRBD2 (6 bases each). The CDR3 contains 15 residues. The germline V and J ends were trimmed by 0 bases and 5 bases, with 14 bases remaining between them. The germline gives CDR1 MNHEY, CDR2 SVGAGI. The CDR3 DNA is TGTGCCAGCAGTTACTCGAGGGGGGCGTTCGACGAGCAGTACTTC. Encoded protein: CASSYSRGAFDEQYF.

V gene TRBV6-1 combines with J gene TRBJ1-6; D is uncertain. The CDR3 spans 15 residues. In germline, CDR1 is MNHNS, CDR2 SASEGT. V lost 7 bases, J lost 0 bases, and 10 bases lay in between. The CDR3 spells CASNVGSSYNSPLHF. The CDR3 DNA reads TGTGCCAGCAACGTCGGCAGCTCCTATAATTCACCCCTCCACTTT.

J is TRBJ1-5 and V is TRBV6-1; a weak D match, TRBD1 (5 bases). Germline values: CDR1 MNHNS, CDR2 SASEGT. Trimming pared 10 bases from V and 5 bases from J, leaving 18 bases between. The CDR3 has 14 residues. Written as DNA, the CDR3 is TGTGCCATCCCCGGGACTAGGCCCTATCAGCCCCAGCATTTT. Protein sequence: CAIPGTRPYQPQHF.

V is TRBV6-1 and J is TRBJ2-5; a possible D gene is TRBD2 (6 bases). The germline V gene encodes CDR1 MNHNS and CDR2 SASEGT. This CDR3 comprises 12 residues. The V end was cut by 5 bases, the J end by 9 bases, with 13 bases between. DNA for the CDR3: TGTGCCAGCAGTAGGGACTTGTTTCCCCAGTACTTC. This sequence encodes CASSRDLFPQYF.

The V gene is TRBV10-3, the J gene TRBJ1-6; possibly TRBD1 for D (5 bases). Deletions cut 3 bases from V and 8 bases from J, with 14 bases between. Germline V gene lookup returns CDR1 ENHRY and CDR2 SYGVKD. The CDR3 covers 15 residues. The CDR3 DNA sequence: TGTGCCATCAGTGACGACAGCACTAGCGATTCACCCCTCCACTTT. Translating gives CAISDDSTSDSPLHF.

The chain joins TRBV27 to TRBJ2-7; D call uncertain. Trimming pared 3 bases from V and 6 bases from J, leaving 15 bases between. The CDR3 covers 14 residues. CDR1 is MNHEY, CDR2 SMNVEV, per germline (reference sequence). CDR3 loop: CASSLKGARREQYF. CDR3 nucleotide sequence: TGTGCCAGCAGTTTGAAGGGTGCTCGGCGCGAGCAGTACTTC.

This clone came up once. This rearrangement joins TRBV4-1 to TRBJ1-5, with D possibly matching TRBD1 (6 bases). The CDR3 has 16 residues. V dropped 0 bases and J dropped 2 bases, with 11 bases sitting between them. Per germline, CDR1 MGHRA and CDR2 YSYEKL. CDR3 bases: TGCGCCAGCAGCCAAGATGGGGGGGGCGGCAATCAGCCCCAGCATTTT. It yields the protein CASSQDGGGGNQPQHF.

The CDR3 DNA is TGTGCCAGCAGCTACGGACTAGCGGGGCCCCAAGAGAGGGAGCAGTACTTC. Protein: CASSYGLAGPQEREQYF. The chain employs TRBV7-2 and TRBJ2-7; 12 bases map to TRBD2. Unmatched junction bases numbered 14, after V lost 4 bases and J lost 7 bases. This CDR3 region has 17 residues. From germline, CDR1 is SGHTA and CDR2 FQGNSA.

This clone was observed once. The chain uses TRBV10-3 and TRBJ2-7; D possibly matches TRBD1 or TRBD2 (5 bases each). Trimming took off 4 bases at V and 3 bases at J, with 13 bases between the two ends. CDR3 length: 14 amino acids. CDR1 is ENHRY and CDR2 is SYGVKD in the germline V gene. The CDR3 nucleotides read TGTGCCATCAGTGGAGGGGCGACCCACTACGAGCAGTACTTC. This translates into CAISGGATHYEQYF.

The rearrangement joins TRBV28 to TRBJ2-3; D remains ambiguous. Germline CDR1 is MDHEN and CDR2 is SYDVKM. Trimming stripped 3 bases from V and 0 bases from J, with 7 bases between. The CDR3 extends over 14 amino acids. This CDR3 is CASSFSQSTDTQYF. In DNA form, the CDR3 reads TGTGCCAGCAGTTTTAGCCAGAGCACAGATACGCAGTATTTT. Supplemented by reference TRBV28 and TRBJ2-3, the full variable domain reads DVKVTQSSRYLVKRTGEKVFLECVQDMDHENMFWYRQDPGLGLRLIYFSYDVKMKEKGDIPEGYSVSREKKERFSLILESASTNQTSMYLCASSFSQSTDTQYFGPGTRLTVL.

The chain employs TRBV20-1 and TRBJ2-7; D not certain. Trimming took 3 bases from V and 7 from J, leaving 10 bases between them. This CDR3 contains 11 residues. Germline-derived CDR1 and CDR2 are DFQATT and SNEGSKA (reference sequence). The CDR3 spells CSARPDWEQYF. The CDR3 nucleotides read TGCAGTGCTAGGCCCGATTGGGAGCAGTACTTC.

V is TRBV2 and J is TRBJ2-1; 10 bases are a match to TRBD1. This CDR3 is built from 15 residues. V gave up 9 bases and J gave up 3 bases; unmatched junction bases: 8. Germline V lookup: CDR1 SNHLY, CDR2 FYNNEI. Here the CDR3 reads CASARGTGDYNEQFF. CDR3 DNA: TGTGCCAGTGCCCGGGGGACAGGGGACTACAATGAGCAGTTCTTC.

This sequence joins TRBV7-9 and TRBJ2-2; no reliable D call. Germline-derived CDR1 and CDR2 are SEHNR and FQNEAQ (reference sequence). Trimming shortened V by 2 bases and J by 2 bases, and 12 bases separated the two germline ends. This CDR3 comprises 16 residues. CDR3 residues: CASSLRQPSNTGELFF. CDR3 nucleotide sequence: TGTGCCAGCAGCTTACGACAACCGTCAAACACCGGGGAGCTGTTTTTT. The whole variable domain, filled in from reference TRBV7-9 and TRBJ2-2, reads DTGVSQNPRHKITKRGQNVTFRCDPISEHNRLYWYRQTLGQGPEFLTYFQNEAQLEKSRLLSDRFSAERPKGSFSTLEIQRTEQGDSAMYLCASSLRQPSNTGELFFGEGSRLTVL.

The chain links TRBV5-6 to TRBJ1-4, with D possibly matching TRBD1 (6 bases). This CDR3 contains 15 residues. The ends were cut back, 4 bases at V and 8 bases at J, with 18 bases in the middle. Per germline, CDR1 SGHDT and CDR2 YYEEEE. The DNA for the CDR3 is TGTGCCAGCAGCCGCGAGGAGGGGGGCGGCGAAAAACTGTTTTTT. It encodes CASSREEGGGEKLFF. Based on the CDR3 plus reference TRBV5-6 and TRBJ1-4, the full variable domain is DAGVTQSPTHLIKTRGQQVTLRCSPKSGHDTVSWYQQALGQGPQFIFQYYEEEERQRGNFPDRFSGHQFPNYSSELNVNALLLGDSALYLCASSREEGGGEKLFFGSGTQLSVL.